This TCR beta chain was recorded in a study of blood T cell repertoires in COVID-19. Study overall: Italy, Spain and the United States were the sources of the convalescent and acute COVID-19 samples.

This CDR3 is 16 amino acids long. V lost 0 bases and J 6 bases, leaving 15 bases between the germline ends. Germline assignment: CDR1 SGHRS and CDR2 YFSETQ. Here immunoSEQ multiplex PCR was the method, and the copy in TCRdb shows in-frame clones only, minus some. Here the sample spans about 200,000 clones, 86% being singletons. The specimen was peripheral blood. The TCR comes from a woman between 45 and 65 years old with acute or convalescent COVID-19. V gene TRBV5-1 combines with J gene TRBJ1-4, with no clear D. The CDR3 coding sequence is TGCGCCAGCAGCTTGGATTCACAAGGAGGTGATGAAAAACTGTTTTTT. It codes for CASSLDSQGGDEKLFF.